The T cell receptor (beta chain) under discussion was sequenced for a study of cytomegalovirus exposure and HLA in healthy donors. Study-level points and caveats: A few CMV-associated chains were confirmed in vitro to be specific for CMV antigens. Reports described diagnosis of cytomegalovirus status by the classifier as highly specific and sensitive.

This table comes from immunoSEQ multiplex PCR, and its TCRdb copy is limited to in-frame clones, with some not included. Among 250,000 to 350,000 clones listed, roughly 90% were seen once. With respect to this clone: The antigen is unknown.

The germline V gene has CDR1 MGHDK and CDR2 SYGVNS. The V and J ends lost 5 bases and 6 bases, in that order; junction bases with no gene match: 9. The CDR3 extends over 15 amino acids. Material for sequencing was PBMCs. The chain joins TRBV25-1 to TRBJ2-7; 11 nucleotides match TRBD1. This sequence was found in a woman aged 18-29 years in good health and CMV-seronegative. In nucleotides, the CDR3 is TGTGCCAGCAGTCCACAGACCGGGACAGGGGGCGAGCAGTACTTC. It yields the protein CASSPQTGTGGEQYF.